Presented here are 6 T cell receptor beta chains from one specimen sequenced in a study of shared clonotypes between healthy human individuals. Produced via immunoSEQ multiplex PCR; TCRdb's table is partial and in-frame only. The table lists 2.5 million or so clones, approximately 92% of them singletons. The sequenced sample consisted of naive CD4+ T cells sorted from blood. The subset denotes: CD45RA+ positively selected. These receptors were taken from a young man in good health.

The CDR3 DNA follows: TGTGCCTGGAAGAAGACGTGGGCTGAAGCTTTCTTT. Its translation: CAWKKTWAEAFF. V is TRBV30 and J is TRBJ1-1; D uncertain. The V and J ends lost 4 bases and 6 bases respectively, with 12 bases between them. CDR1 is GTSNPN and CDR2 is SVGIG in the germline V gene (reference sequence). CDR3 length: 12 amino acids. The full variable domain, rest sourced from reference TRBV30 and TRBJ1-1, is SQTIHQWPATLVQPVGSPLSLECTVEGTSNPNLYWYRQAAGRGLQLLFYSVGIGQISSEVPQNLSASRPQDRQFILSSKKLLLSDSGFYLCAWKKTWAEAFFGQGTRLTVV.

The chain has TRBV15 and TRBJ2-7, with 8 bases identical to TRBD2. This CDR3 is built from 13 residues. With V trimmed by 2 bases and J by 7 bases, 4 bases remained unmatched. The germline V gene encodes CDR1 LNHNV and CDR2 YYDKDF (reference sequence). The DNA of the CDR3 is TGTGCCACCAGCAGAAGCGGGGGCCCAGAGCAGTACTTC. Amino acid sequence: CATSRSGGPEQYF. Variable domain in full (rest from reference TRBV15 and TRBJ2-7): DAMVIQNPRYQVTQFGKPVTLSCSQTLNHNVMYWYQQKSSQAPKLLFHYYDKDFNNEADTPDNFQSRRPNTSFCFLDIRSPGLGDTAMYLCATSRSGGPEQYFGPGTRLTVT.

The chain carries TRBV10-3 and TRBJ2-5; possibly TRBD1 for D (6 bases). The J call may not be correct, given that the DNA end is closer to TRBJ2-7. Germline values: CDR1 ENHRY, CDR2 SYGVKD. CDR3 length equals 15 residues. The CDR3 region is CAISESQGNRYEQYF. The CDR3 bases are TGTGCCATCAGCGAATCACAGGGAAATCGGTACGAGCAGTACTTC.

This chain uses TRBV28 with TRBJ2-7, with unresolved D. V was shortened by 5 bases and J by 2 bases, with 7 bases between the two germline ends. Germline V gives CDR1 MDHEN, CDR2 SYDVKM. The CDR3 has 12 amino acids. The DNA of the CDR3 is TGTGCCAGCAGTGACGGAGCCTACGAGCAGTACTTC. This sequence encodes CASSDGAYEQYF.

V is TRBV5-1 and J is TRBJ2-2, with D perhaps matching TRBD2 (6 bases). The CDR3 length is 14 residues. V lost 6 bases and J lost 2, with 11 bases in between. From germline, CDR1 is SGHRS and CDR2 YFSETQ. The CDR3 is CASKEGGNTGELFF. The CDR3 nucleotides read TGCGCCAGCAAGGAGGGAGGAAACACCGGGGAGCTGTTTTTT.

This clone showed up just once. The DNA of the CDR3 is TGCGCCAGCAGGAGAGGGCCCGATTCCTACGAGCAGTACTTC. Translating gives CASRRGPDSYEQYF. The chain combines TRBV5-1 with TRBJ2-7; weak D call: TRBD2 (5 bases). The CDR3 has 14 residues. V dropped 5 bases and J dropped 1 base, with 13 bases sitting between them. CDR1 and CDR2 (germline): SGHRS, YFSETQ.